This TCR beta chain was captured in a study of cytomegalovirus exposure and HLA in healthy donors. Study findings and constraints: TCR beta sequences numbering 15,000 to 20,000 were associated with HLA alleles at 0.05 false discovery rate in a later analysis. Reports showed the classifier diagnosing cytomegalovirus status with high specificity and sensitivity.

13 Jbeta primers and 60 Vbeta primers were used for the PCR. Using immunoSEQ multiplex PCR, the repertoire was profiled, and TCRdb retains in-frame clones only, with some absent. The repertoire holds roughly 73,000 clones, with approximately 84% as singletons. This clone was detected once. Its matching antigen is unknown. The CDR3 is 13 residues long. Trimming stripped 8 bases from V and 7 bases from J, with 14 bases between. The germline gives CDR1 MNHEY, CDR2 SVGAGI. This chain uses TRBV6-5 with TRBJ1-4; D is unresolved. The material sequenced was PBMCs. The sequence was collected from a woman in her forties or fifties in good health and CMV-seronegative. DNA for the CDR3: TGTGCCAGCCGCGGGATCGCCACTGAAAAACTGTTTTTT. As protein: CASRGIATEKLFF.